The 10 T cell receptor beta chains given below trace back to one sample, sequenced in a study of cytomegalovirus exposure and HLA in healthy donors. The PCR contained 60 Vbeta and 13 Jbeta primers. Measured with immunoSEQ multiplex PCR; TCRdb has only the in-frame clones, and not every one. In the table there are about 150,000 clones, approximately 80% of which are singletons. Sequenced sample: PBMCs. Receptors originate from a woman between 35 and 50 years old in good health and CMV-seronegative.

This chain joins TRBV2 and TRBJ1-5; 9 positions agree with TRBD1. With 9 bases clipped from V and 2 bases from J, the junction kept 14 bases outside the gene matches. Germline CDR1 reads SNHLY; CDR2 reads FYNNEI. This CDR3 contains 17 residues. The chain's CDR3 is CASSTGTGFGGNQPQHF. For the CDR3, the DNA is TGTGCCAGTTCAACCGGGACAGGGTTTGGCGGCAATCAGCCCCAGCATTTT.

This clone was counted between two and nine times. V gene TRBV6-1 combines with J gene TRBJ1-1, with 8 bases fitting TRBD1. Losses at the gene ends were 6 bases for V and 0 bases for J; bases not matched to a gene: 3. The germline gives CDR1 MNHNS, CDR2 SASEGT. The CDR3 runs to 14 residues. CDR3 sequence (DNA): TGTGCCAGCAGGACAGGGGCTCTGAACACTGAAGCTTTCTTT. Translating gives CASRTGALNTEAFF.

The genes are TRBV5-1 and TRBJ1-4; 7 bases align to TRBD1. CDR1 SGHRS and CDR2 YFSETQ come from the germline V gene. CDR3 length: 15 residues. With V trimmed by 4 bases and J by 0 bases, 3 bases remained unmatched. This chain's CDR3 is CASSPQGATNEKLFF. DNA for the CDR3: TGCGCCAGCAGCCCCCAGGGGGCAACTAATGAAAAACTGTTTTTT.

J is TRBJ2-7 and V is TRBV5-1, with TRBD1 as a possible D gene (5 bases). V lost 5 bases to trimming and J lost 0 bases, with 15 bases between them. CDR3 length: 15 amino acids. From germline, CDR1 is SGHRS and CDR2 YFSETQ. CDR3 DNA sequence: TGCGCCAGCAGAATAACAGGTCCAACCTCCTACGAGCAGTACTTC. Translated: CASRITGPTSYEQYF.

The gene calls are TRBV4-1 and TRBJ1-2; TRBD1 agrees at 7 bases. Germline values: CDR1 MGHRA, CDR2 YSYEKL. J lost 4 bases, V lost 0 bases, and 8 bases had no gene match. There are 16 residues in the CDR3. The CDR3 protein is CASSQDEGALGYGYTF. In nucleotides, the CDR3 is TGCGCCAGCAGCCAAGACGAGGGGGCGTTGGGCTATGGCTACACCTTC.

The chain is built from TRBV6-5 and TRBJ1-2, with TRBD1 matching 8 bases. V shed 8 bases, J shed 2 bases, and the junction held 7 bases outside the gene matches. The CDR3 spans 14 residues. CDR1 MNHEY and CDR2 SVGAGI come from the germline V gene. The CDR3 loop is CASRRDRLNYGYTF. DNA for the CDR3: TGTGCCAGCCGCAGGGACAGGCTGAACTATGGCTACACCTTC.

CDR3 nucleotides: TGTGCCAGCAGCCTAGGGGGTGACAATCAGCCCCAGCATTTT. It encodes CASSLGGDNQPQHF. This chain links TRBV6-6 with TRBJ1-5, with D possibly TRBD1 on 6 matching bases. This CDR3 has 14 residues. CDR1 is MNHNY and CDR2 is SVGAGI in the germline V gene (reference sequence). Trimming cost V 6 bases and J 3 bases, with 12 bases left between them.

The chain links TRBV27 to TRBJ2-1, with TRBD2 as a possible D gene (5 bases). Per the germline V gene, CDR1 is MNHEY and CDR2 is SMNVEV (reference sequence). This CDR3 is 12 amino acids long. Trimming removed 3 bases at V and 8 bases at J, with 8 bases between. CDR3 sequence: CASSFVRDEQFF. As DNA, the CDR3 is TGTGCCAGCAGTTTTGTGAGGGATGAGCAGTTCTTC.

DNA of the CDR3: TGCAGCGTTGGGGCGTTCTTAACTAGCGGGTCCGCAGATACGCAGTATTTT. This translates into CSVGAFLTSGSADTQYF. The rearrangement links TRBV29-1 to TRBJ2-3, with 9 positions matching TRBD2. J was trimmed by 4 bases and V by 4 bases; bases with no gene match: 15. The CDR3 length is 17 residues. Germline V CDR1 and CDR2: SQVTM, ANQGSEA.

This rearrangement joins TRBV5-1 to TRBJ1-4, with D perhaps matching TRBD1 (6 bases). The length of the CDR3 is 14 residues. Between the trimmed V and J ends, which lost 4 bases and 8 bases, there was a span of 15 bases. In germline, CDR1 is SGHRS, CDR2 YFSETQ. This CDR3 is CASSPPGEREKLFF. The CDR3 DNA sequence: TGCGCCAGCAGCCCCCCAGGGGAGCGGGAAAAACTGTTTTTT. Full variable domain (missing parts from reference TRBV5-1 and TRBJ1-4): KAGVTQTPRYLIKTRGQQVTLSCSPISGHRSVSWYQQTPGQGLQFLFEYFSETQRNKGNFPGRFSGRQFSNSRSEMNVSTLELGDSALYLCASSPPGEREKLFFGSGTQLSVL.